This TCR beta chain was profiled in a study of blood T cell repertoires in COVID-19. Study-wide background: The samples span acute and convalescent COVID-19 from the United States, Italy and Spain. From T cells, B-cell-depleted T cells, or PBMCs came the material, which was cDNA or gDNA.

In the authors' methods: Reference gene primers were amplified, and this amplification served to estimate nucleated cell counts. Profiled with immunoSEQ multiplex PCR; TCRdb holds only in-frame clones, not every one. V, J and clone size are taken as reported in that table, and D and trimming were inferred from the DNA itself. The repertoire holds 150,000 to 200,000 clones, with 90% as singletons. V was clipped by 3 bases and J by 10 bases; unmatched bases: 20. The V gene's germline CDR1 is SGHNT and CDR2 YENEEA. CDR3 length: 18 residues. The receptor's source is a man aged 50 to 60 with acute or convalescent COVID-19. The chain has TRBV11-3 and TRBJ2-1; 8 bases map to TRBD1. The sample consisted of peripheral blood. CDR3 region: CASSLWGVIGTGLPEQFF. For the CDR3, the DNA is TGTGCCAGCAGCTTGTGGGGAGTCATCGGGACAGGCCTCCCCGAGCAGTTCTTC.